The rows below give T cell receptor beta chains drawn from one sample of a study of blood T cells in healthy people across ages. TCRdb used MiXCR to reprocess the 5' RACE reads, holding one entry per CDR3 protein. The sample carries roughly 800,000 distinct CDR3 sequences, 50% to 65% recorded once. Material for sequencing was blood. The origin of the receptors is a man at least 80 years old in good health. The CDR3 runs from the conserved cysteine through the conserved F or W. The D gene is left open where the match is weak.

V	D	J	CDR3
TRBV20-1	TRBD1	TRBJ1-2	CSARPGQRPLPYGYTF
TRBV12-3/TRBV12-4	-	TRBJ2-1	CASSFERQETQFF
TRBV29-1	TRBD2	TRBJ2-1	CSVSGLAGEYNEQFF
TRBV20-1	-	-	CSAPQEGGTYEQYF
TRBV28	TRBD1	TRBJ2-3	CASKGGSDTQYF
TRBV14	-	TRBJ2-1	CASSQGWYNEQFF
TRBV29-1	TRBD1	TRBJ1-2	CSAGWGGGGFYGYTF
TRBV4-2	TRBD2	TRBJ2-6	CASSQGTSGRSGANVLTF
TRBV6-5	TRBD1	TRBJ1-2	CASSYGTGWYGYTF
TRBV29-1	-	TRBJ2-5	CCVEGIRVQETQYF
TRBV6-1	-	TRBJ2-7	CASRRASDAYEQYF
TRBV2	-	TRBJ2-1	CASSVEGSHNEQFF
TRBV3-1	TRBD2	TRBJ2-5	CASRTLAEQETQYF